Described below is a single TCR beta chain sequence and its context. Antigen specificity is unknown. A second roughly 6 to 12 cycle PCR used barcoded and J-beta primers. CDR3-containing paired-end reads numbered at least 2.5 million in each sample. In TCRdb, the 5' RACE reads were re-called with MiXCR into one record per CDR3 protein. The sample lists over 1,500,000 distinct CDR3 sequences; about 50% were seen once. The data originate from a study of blood T cells in healthy people across ages. Each donor supplied ten milliliters of peripheral blood. Study conclusions and caveats: Long-lived donors carried more naive CD4+ cells and greater diversity than aged donors. Reliance upon unsorted PBMCs precluded definitive naive versus antigen-experienced comparison.

The sequence came from a woman aged 40 to 50 in good health. The sample consisted of blood.

CDR3 nucleotide sequence: TGTGCCAGCAGTGGCTATCGGCAGGGGTGGTACGAGCAGTACTTC. Its protein is CASSGYRQGWYEQYF. The chain couples TRBV2 to TRBJ2-7; D is perhaps TRBD1 (6 bases). There are 15 residues in the CDR3. Trimming took 4 bases from V and 4 from J, leaving 17 bases between them. Germline V gene sequence: CDR1 SNHLY, CDR2 FYNNEI.